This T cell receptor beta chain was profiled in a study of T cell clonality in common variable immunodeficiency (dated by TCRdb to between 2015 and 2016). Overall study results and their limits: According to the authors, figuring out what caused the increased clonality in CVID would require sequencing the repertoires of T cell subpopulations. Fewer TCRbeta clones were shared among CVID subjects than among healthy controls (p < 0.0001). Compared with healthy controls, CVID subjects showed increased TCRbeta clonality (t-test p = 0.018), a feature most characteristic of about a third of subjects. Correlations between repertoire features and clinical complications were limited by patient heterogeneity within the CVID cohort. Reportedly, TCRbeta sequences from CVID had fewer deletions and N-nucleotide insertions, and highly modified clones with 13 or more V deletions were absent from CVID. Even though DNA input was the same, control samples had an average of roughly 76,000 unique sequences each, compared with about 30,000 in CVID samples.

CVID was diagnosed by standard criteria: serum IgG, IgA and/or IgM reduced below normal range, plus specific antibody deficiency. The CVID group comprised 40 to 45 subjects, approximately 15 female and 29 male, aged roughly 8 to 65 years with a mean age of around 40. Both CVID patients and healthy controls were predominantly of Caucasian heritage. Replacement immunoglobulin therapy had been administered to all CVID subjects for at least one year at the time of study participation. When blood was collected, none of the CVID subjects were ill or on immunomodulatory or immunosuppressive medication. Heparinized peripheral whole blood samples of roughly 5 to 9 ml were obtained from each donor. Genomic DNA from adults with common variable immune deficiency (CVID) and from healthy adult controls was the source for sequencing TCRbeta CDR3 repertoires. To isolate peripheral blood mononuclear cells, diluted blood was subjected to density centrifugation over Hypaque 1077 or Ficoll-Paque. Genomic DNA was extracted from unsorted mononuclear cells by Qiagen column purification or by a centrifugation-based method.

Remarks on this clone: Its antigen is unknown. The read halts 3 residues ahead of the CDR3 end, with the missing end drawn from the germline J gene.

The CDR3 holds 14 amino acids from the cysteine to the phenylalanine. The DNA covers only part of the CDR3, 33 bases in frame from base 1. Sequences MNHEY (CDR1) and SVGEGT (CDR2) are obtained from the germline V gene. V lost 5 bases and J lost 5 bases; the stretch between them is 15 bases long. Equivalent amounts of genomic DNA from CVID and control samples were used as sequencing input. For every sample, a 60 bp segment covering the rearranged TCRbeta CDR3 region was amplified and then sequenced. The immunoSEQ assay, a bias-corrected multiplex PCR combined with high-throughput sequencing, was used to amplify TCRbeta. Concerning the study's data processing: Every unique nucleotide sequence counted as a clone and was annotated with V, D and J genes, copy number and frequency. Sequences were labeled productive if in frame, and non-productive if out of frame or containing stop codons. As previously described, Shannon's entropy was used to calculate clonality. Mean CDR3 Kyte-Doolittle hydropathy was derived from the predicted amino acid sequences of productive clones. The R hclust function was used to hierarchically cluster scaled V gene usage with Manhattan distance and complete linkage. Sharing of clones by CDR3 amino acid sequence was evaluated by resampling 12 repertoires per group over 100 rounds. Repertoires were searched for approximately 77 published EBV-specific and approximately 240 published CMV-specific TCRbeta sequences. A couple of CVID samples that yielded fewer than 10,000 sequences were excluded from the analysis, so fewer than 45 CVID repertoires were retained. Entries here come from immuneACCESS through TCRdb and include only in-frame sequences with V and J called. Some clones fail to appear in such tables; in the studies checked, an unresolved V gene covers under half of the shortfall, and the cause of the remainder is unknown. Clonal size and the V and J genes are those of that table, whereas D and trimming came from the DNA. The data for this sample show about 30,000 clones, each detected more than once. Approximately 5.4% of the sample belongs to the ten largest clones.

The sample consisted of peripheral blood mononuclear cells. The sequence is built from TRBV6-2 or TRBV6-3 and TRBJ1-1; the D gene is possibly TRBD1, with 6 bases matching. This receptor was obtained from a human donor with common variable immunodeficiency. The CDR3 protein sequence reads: CASSQIQGSTEAFF. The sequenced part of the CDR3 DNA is TGTGCCAGCAGTCAAATACAGGGTAGTACTGAA.